The T cell receptor (beta chain) described here comes from a study of graft-versus-host responses after intestinal transplantation. Study context: Each recipient received a multivisceral, liver-intestinal, or isolated intestinal graft. Recipients were all induced with anti-thymocyte globulin, then given tacrolimus and steroids for approximately 3 years.

Repertoires were generated with immunoSEQ multiplex PCR, while TCRdb's copy carries only in-frame clones and drops some. Of roughly 36,000 clones in the sample, roughly four fifths were seen once. CDR3 length: 17 residues. Germline loops: CDR1 ENHRY, CDR2 SYGVKD. Trimming took 8 bases from V and 5 from J; bases not matched to a gene: 12. Findings and caveats of the study: The recipient marrow held GvH clones, and some of them showed up first in ileum or blood.

Notes on this clone: Its antigen is not known.

The receptor was derived from a human patient who received an intestinal transplant, so some T cells may come from the graft donor. The rearrangement joins TRBV10-3 to TRBJ2-1, with TRBD2 identical over 13 bases. The specimen comprised PBMCs, sampled about 1,000 days after transplant. The CDR3 spells CAIGARLAGGKDNEQFF. The CDR3, as DNA: TGTGCCATCGGGGCCAGACTAGCGGGAGGAAAGGACAATGAGCAGTTCTTC.